This is a list of T cell receptor beta chains from one sample in a study of blood T cell repertoires in COVID-19. Clones were sequenced by immunoSEQ multiplex PCR, and TCRdb holds only the in-frame ones, with some missing. The table has 400,000 to 550,000 clones, about 85% seen once. The material sequenced was PBMCs or T cells enriched from blood (not recorded which). The receptors originated from a woman aged 18-35 years with acute COVID-19. CDR3s include the opening cysteine and the closing phenylalanine or tryptophan. D genes are given only for firm matches. Rows give clone size only sometimes, using once, few, many, or a class for an expanded clone.

>.|.|TRBJ2-5|TRBV15
CATSRDLDGVETQYF
TGTGCCACCAGCAGAGATCTGGACGGGGTGGAGACCCAGTACTTC
>.|.|TRBJ2-1|TRBV7-6
CASSRYASDPNNEQFF
TGTGCCAGCAGCCGATACGCTAGCGACCCTAACAATGAGCAGTTCTTC
>.|.|TRBJ1-3|TRBV18
CASSPQSQGGNTIYF
TGTGCCAGCTCACCACAAAGCCAGGGTGGCAACACCATATATTTT
>.|.|TRBJ2-5|TRBV6-2/TRBV6-3
CASRYHGQQETQYF
TGTGCCAGCAGGTACCATGGACAGCAAGAGACCCAGTACTTC
>few|.|TRBJ2-1|TRBV5-1
CASSLRGDGFYNEQFF
TGCGCCAGCAGCTTGAGGGGCGACGGGTTTTACAATGAGCAGTTCTTC
>many|TRBD1|TRBJ1-1|TRBV3-1/TRBV3-2
CASSQSGGMNTEAFF
TGTGCCAGCAGCCAATCAGGGGGAATGAACACTGAAGCTTTCTTT
>.|TRBD2|TRBJ2-1|TRBV28
CASSLTSGSNEQFF
TGTGCCAGCAGTTTGACTAGCGGCAGCAATGAGCAGTTCTTC
>.|.|TRBJ2-7|TRBV12-2
CASARAGDHEQYF
TGTGCCAGCGCTAGGGCAGGGGACCACGAGCAGTACTTC
>.|.|TRBJ1-3|TRBV2
CASSSQGSSGNTIYF
TGTGCCAGCAGTTCACAGGGTAGCTCTGGAAACACCATATATTTT
>once|.|TRBJ2-3|TRBV7-2
CASSPEAGQLNTQYF
TGTGCCAGCAGCCCAGAGGCAGGACAGTTAAATACGCAGTATTTT
>.|.|TRBJ2-3|TRBV5-4
CASSPAAGTDTQYF
TGTGCCAGCAGCCCCGCGGCGGGCACAGATACGCAGTATTTT
>.|.|TRBJ2-1|TRBV7-2
CASSPPGTRVGYEQFF
TGTGCCAGCAGCCCCCCCGGGACACGGGTCGGGTATGAGCAGTTCTTC
>once|.|TRBJ1-5|TRBV7-9
CASSLGLAGFQHF
TGTGCCAGCAGCTTGGGACTAGCGGGTTTTCAGCATTTT
>few|.|TRBJ1-2|TRBV29-1
CSVESAGSGYTF
TGCAGCGTTGAATCCGCAGGGTCTGGCTACACCTTC
>.|TRBD2|TRBJ2-1|TRBV7-2
CASSLVVRAGAAEQFF
TGTGCCAGCAGCTTAGTGGTTCGAGCGGGGGCTGCAGAGCAGTTCTTC
>.|.|TRBJ1-2|TRBV5-1
CASSETPGGPYGYTF
TGCGCCAGCAGCGAAACGCCGGGGGGCCCCTATGGCTACACCTTC
>.|TRBD2|TRBJ2-3|TRBV28
CASSFSTSGMSTDTQYF
TGTGCCAGCAGTTTCTCGACTAGCGGGATGAGCACAGATACGCAGTATTTT
>.|TRBD1|TRBJ2-7|TRBV10-1
CASRWGQGSYEQYF
TGCGCCAGCAGATGGGGACAGGGCTCCTACGAGCAGTACTTC
>.|TRBD2|TRBJ2-5|TRBV3-1/TRBV3-2
CASSHIAGGETQYF
TGTGCCAGCAGCCACATAGCGGGAGGAGAGACCCAGTACTTC
>.|.|TRBJ1-4|TRBV7-9
CASSPSPGGKYITNEKLFF
TGTGCCAGCAGCCCCTCCCCGGGGGGCAAGTATATAACTAATGAAAAACTGTTTTTT
>.|.|TRBJ1-3|TRBV5-1
CASSFQGGNGNTIYF
TGCGCCAGCAGCTTCCAGGGAGGTAATGGAAACACCATATATTTT
>.|TRBD1|TRBJ2-1|TRBV2
CARSGQGGNEQFF
TGTGCCAGATCGGGACAGGGGGGCAATGAGCAGTTCTTC
>.|.|TRBJ1-2|TRBV18
CASSPVPGGYTF
TGTGCCAGCTCACCTGTCCCAGGGGGCTACACCTTC
>.|.|TRBJ1-2|TRBV4-1
CASSQEASAFLANYGYTF
TGCGCCAGCAGCCAAGAGGCAAGCGCGTTCCTAGCTAACTATGGCTACACCTTC
>.|TRBD2|TRBJ2-2|TRBV29-1
CSVAGLVTDTGELFF
TGCAGCGTTGCGGGACTAGTCACGGACACCGGGGAGCTGTTTTTT
>.|.|TRBJ2-1|TRBV3-1/TRBV3-2
CASSLWTQSSYNEQFF
TGTGCCAGCAGCCTCTGGACACAAAGCTCCTACAATGAGCAGTTCTTC
>.|.|TRBJ2-2|TRBV5-8
CASSSSLARELFF
TGTGCCAGCAGCTCCTCACTAGCCCGGGAGCTGTTTTTT